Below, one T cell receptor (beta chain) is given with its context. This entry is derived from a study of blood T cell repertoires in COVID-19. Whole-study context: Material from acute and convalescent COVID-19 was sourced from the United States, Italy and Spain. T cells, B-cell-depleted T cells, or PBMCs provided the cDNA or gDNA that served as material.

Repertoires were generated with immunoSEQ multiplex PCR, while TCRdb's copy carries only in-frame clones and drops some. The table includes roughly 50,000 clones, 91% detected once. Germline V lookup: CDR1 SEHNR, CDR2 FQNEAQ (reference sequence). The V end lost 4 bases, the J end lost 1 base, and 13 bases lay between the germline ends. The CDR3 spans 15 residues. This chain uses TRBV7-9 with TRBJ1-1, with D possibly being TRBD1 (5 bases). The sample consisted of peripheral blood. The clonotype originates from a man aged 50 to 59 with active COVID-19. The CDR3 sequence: CASSSKGRWNTEAFF. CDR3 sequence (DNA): TGTGCCAGCAGCTCCAAGGGGCGATGGAACACTGAAGCTTTCTTT.